Following are 9 T cell receptor beta chains from one sample sequenced in a study of early stage breast cancer tumors. Profiled with immunoSEQ multiplex PCR; TCRdb holds only in-frame clones, not every one. The table includes approximately 50,000 clones, over 60% detected once. The sample was blood. Receptor source: a young adult with breast cancer.

The rearrangement links TRBV9 to TRBJ2-7, with TRBD1 matching 7 bases. Trimming cost V 4 bases and J 2 bases; bases outside gene matches: 6. Per germline, CDR1 SGDLS and CDR2 YYNGEE. This CDR3 has 14 residues. The DNA for the CDR3 is TGTGCCAGCAGCTCTTGGGACAGACCCTACGAGCAGTACTTC. Protein product: CASSSWDRPYEQYF.

J is TRBJ1-2 and V is TRBV7-8, with 7 bases identical to TRBD1. CDR1 and CDR2 from the germline V gene are SGHVS and FQNEAQ. J gave up 1 base and V 5 bases, and 19 bases lay outside the gene matches. CDR3 length: 19 residues. DNA for the CDR3: TGTGCCAGCAGCCTAAGCGGTCCTGCGACAGGGTTTTTTAACTATGGCTACACCTTC. As protein: CASSLSGPATGFFNYGYTF.

The chain recombines TRBV4-3 with TRBJ2-1; D call uncertain. CDR3 length equals 15 residues. The V gene lost 0 bases and the J gene lost 8 bases, with 14 bases spanning the gap. CDR1 and CDR2 (germline): LGHNA, YSLEER. The CDR3 region is CASSQDSNVWDEQFF. The CDR3 DNA follows: TGCGCCAGCAGCCAAGACAGTAATGTATGGGATGAGCAGTTCTTC.

This clone has a handful of counts. The rearrangement joins TRBV11-2 to TRBJ1-6; D unresolved. V dropped 1 base and J dropped 9 bases, with 16 bases sitting between them. Germline V lookup: CDR1 SGHAT, CDR2 FQNNGV. The CDR3 runs 16 residues. The CDR3 region is CASSLGEASQGSPLHF. The CDR3 region has the DNA TGTGCCAGCAGCTTAGGCGAGGCCAGTCAAGGTTCACCCCTCCACTTT.

V and J are TRBV4-1 and TRBJ1-1; no clear D. Trimming removed 2 bases from V and 1 base from J, with 11 bases in between. The CDR3 is 15 amino acids. Germline V CDR1 and CDR2: MGHRA, YSYEKL. In DNA form, the CDR3 reads TGCGCCAGCAGCCAACCCCGATCGGGGAACACTGAAGCTTTCTTT. Its protein product is CASSQPRSGNTEAFF.

The CDR3, as DNA: TGTGCCAGCAGCTTAGGGGAGACTAGCGGGAACGTCGAGCAGTACTTC. It specifies CASSLGETSGNVEQYF. V is TRBV7-2 and J is TRBJ2-7; 11 bases match TRBD2. The germline gives CDR1 SGHTA, CDR2 FQGNSA. V dropped 1 base and J dropped 6; count of bases not matched to a gene: 8. The CDR3 is 16 residues long.

The chain has TRBV10-2 and TRBJ2-5; no clear D gene. The germline CDR1 and CDR2 sequences are WSHSY and SAAADI. The V end lost 8 bases, the J end lost 2 bases, and 12 bases lay between the germline ends. The CDR3 contains 13 residues. CDR3 loop: CASSIEVQETQYF. The DNA for the CDR3 is TGCGCCAGCTCAATAGAGGTACAAGAGACCCAGTACTTC.

The chain employs TRBV19 and TRBJ2-5, with D possibly matching TRBD1 (6 bases). CDR3 length: 13 amino acids. Germline assignment: CDR1 LNHDA and CDR2 SQIVND (reference sequence). Trimming pared 5 bases from V and 7 bases from J, leaving 14 bases between. The CDR3: CASSRAATGTQYF. CDR3 coding DNA: TGTGCCAGTAGTCGGGCCGCGACAGGGACCCAGTACTTC.

V is TRBV29-1 and J is TRBJ2-1; perhaps TRBD1 as D (5 bases). CDR3 size: 15 residues. Germline assignment: CDR1 SQVTM and CDR2 ANQGSEA. V lost 2 bases and J lost 5, with 16 bases in between. The CDR3 region is CSVEPRQGLDNEQFF. CDR3 DNA: TGCAGCGTTGAACCAAGGCAGGGCCTCGACAATGAGCAGTTCTTC.